This is a list of T cell receptor beta chains from one sample in a study of cytomegalovirus exposure and HLA in healthy donors. Here immunoSEQ multiplex PCR was the method, and the copy in TCRdb shows in-frame clones only, minus some. The sample records 80,000 to 95,000 clones, 65% to 80% being singletons. The specimen sequenced was PBMCs. These receptors were collected from a woman between 18 and 29 years old in good health and CMV-seropositive. CDR3s include the opening cysteine and the closing phenylalanine or tryptophan. A D gene is named only where the DNA matches it firmly. The listing skips clone size in some rows; elsewhere it reads once, few, many or a size class.

v_gene	abundance	j_gene	d_gene	CDR3nt	CDR3aa
TRBV28	few	TRBJ2-7	TRBD1	TGTGCCAGCAGTTTGGACAGGAAATACGAGCAGTACTTC	CASSLDRKYEQYF
TRBV7-9	NA	TRBJ2-7	NA	TGTGCCAGCAGCTCCTACTACGAGCAGTACTTC	CASSSYYEQYF
TRBV5-1	NA	TRBJ2-7	NA	TGCGCCAGCAGCTCACCGGGGACAACGAGCTGGAACTTC	CASSSPGTTSWNF
TRBV19	once	TRBJ1-6	TRBD1	TGTGCCAGTACTCCGACAGGGAGAAGTTCACCCCTCCACTTT	CASTPTGRSSPLHF
TRBV5-4	NA	TRBJ2-1	TRBD2	TGTGCCAGCAGGAGTAGCGGGGATTACAATGAGCAGTTCTTC	CASRSSGDYNEQFF
TRBV27	few	TRBJ2-6	TRBD1	TGTGCCAGCAGTTTGGCGGGACAGGCGTCGGGAGGGGCCAACGTCCTGACTTTC	CASSLAGQASGGANVLTF
TRBV7-9	NA	TRBJ1-5	NA	TGTGCCAGCAGCTTAGCAGGGGAAAATCAGCCCCAGCATTTT	CASSLAGENQPQHF
TRBV6-4	NA	TRBJ2-1	TRBD2	TGTGCCAGCAGTGACATGGCTAGCGGGGAGTACAATGAGCAGTTCTTC	CASSDMASGEYNEQFF
TRBV7-9	few	TRBJ2-2	NA	TGTGCCAGCAGCCCAGCGCCAGACGGGGAGCTGTTTTTT	CASSPAPDGELFF
TRBV25-1	NA	TRBJ1-1	NA	TGTGCCAGCAGTGACAGGGGTATTTCTGAAGCTTTCTTT	CASSDRGISEAFF
TRBV5-1	NA	TRBJ2-3	NA	TGCGCCAGCAGCTTGGGCGGGATGGGGTACACAGATACGCAGTATTTT	CASSLGGMGYTDTQYF
TRBV5-4	few	TRBJ1-2	TRBD1	TGTGCCAGCAGCTTGTGGGACAGAGTTCGAGAGGATGGCTACACCTTC	CASSLWDRVREDGYTF
TRBV27	NA	TRBJ1-5	NA	TGTGCTACAGGAAGGCCAAGCAATCAGCCCCAGCATTTT	CATGRPSNQPQHF
TRBV4-3	NA	TRBJ1-2	NA	TGCGCCAGCAGCCAAGATAACAACGGGTTCTATGGCTACACCTTC	CASSQDNNGFYGYTF
TRBV15	few	TRBJ2-7	TRBD1	TGTGCCACCAGCAGCACCTTACAGGGGGGCTACGAGCAGTACTTC	CATSSTLQGGYEQYF
TRBV19	NA	TRBJ2-6	NA	TGTGCCAGTAGTACACAGGGTTTTGGGGCCAACGTCCTGACTTTC	CASSTQGFGANVLTF
TRBV7-9	NA	TRBJ1-1	NA	TGTGCCAGCAGCCGAGGCACTTACACTGAAGCTTTCTTT	CASSRGTYTEAFF
TRBV7-2	few	TRBJ1-5	NA	TGTGCCAGCAGCCAACAGGGAGGGATAACCCAGCATTTT	CASSQQGGITQHF
TRBV11-3	NA	TRBJ1-3	NA	TGTGCCAGCAGCGGAGACGGAGGTGGCTCTGGAAACACCATATATTTT	CASSGDGGGSGNTIYF
TRBV6-5	few	TRBJ2-3	NA	TGTGCCAGCAGTTACGAGGGATTGGCAGATACGCAGTATTTT	CASSYEGLADTQYF
TRBV7-8	NA	TRBJ1-6	TRBD1	TGTGCCAGCAGCTCCTGGACAGGGGAAGGATCACCCCTCCACTTT	CASSSWTGEGSPLHF
TRBV10-3	once	TRBJ2-3	NA	TGTGCCATCAGTGATGACAGCCCCACAGATACGCAGTATTTT	CAISDDSPTDTQYF
TRBV5-1	once	TRBJ2-3	TRBD2	TGCGCCAGCAGCCTGACTAGCGGGATTTATACGCAGTATTTT	CASSLTSGIYTQYF
TRBV27	NA	TRBJ1-2	NA	TGTGCCAGCAGTTTGTACCGGGGTGTCTCTGGCTACACCTTC	CASSLYRGVSGYTF
TRBV14	NA	TRBJ1-2	NA	TGTGCCAGCGCCAGGGACAACAACTATGGCTACACCTTC	CASARDNNYGYTF
TRBV4-2	few	TRBJ2-7	TRBD2	TGTGCCAGCAGCCTCCTTAGTACCGGGACTAGCGGGAGTGACTACAGGCAGTACTTC	CASSLLSTGTSGSDYRQYF
TRBV30	NA	TRBJ2-2	NA	TGTGCCTCGGTCCCCCGAGGCGGGGAGCTGTTTTTT	CASVPRGGELFF
TRBV4-2	few	TRBJ1-1	NA	TGTGCCAGCAGCCAAGCCATCGGGGACACTGAAGCTTTCTTT	CASSQAIGDTEAFF
TRBV19	NA	TRBJ2-7	TRBD2	TGTGCCAGTAGGCGGGGAGCGGGGGCCTACGAGCAGTACTTC	CASRRGAGAYEQYF
TRBV5-1	few	TRBJ2-3	TRBD1	TGCGCCAGCAGCCCAGGGGGCCCAGATACGCAGTATTTT	CASSPGGPDTQYF
TRBV29-1	NA	TRBJ2-7	TRBD2	TGCAGCGCCCGACTGGCGGGGGGAACCTACGAGCAGTACTTC	CSARLAGGTYEQYF
TRBV6-5	few	TRBJ1-2	NA	TGTGCCAGCAGTTCTTATCCCGGGTCTGGAAGTGGCTACACCTTC	CASSSYPGSGSGYTF
TRBV30	NA	TRBJ2-1	NA	TGTGCCTGGAGCCCATCCGGCGGGGTGCCCTACAATGAGCAGTTCTTC	CAWSPSGGVPYNEQFF
TRBV5-4	NA	TRBJ1-1	TRBD1	TGTGCCAGCAGGAGGACAGGGGATTATGAAGCTTTCTTT	CASRRTGDYEAFF
TRBV11-3	NA	TRBJ2-2	NA	TGTGCCAGCAGCTTCGGAGGAAACACCGGGGAGCTGTTTTTT	CASSFGGNTGELFF
TRBV7-9	NA	TRBJ1-1	TRBD1	TGTGCCAGCAGCTCCCTCAGGGGACAGACGAACACTGAAGCTTTCTTT	CASSSLRGQTNTEAFF
TRBV7-9	NA	TRBJ1-2	NA	TGTGCCAGCAGCTTAGAGCGGGGGCCAGTTTATGGCTACACCTTC	CASSLERGPVYGYTF